A selection of T cell receptor beta chains follows, all from one sample in a study of monozygotic twins with inflammatory bowel disease. Reprocessing the 5' RACE reads, TCRdb reports a single entry for every CDR3 protein and omits DNA. Its listing shows some 300,000 distinct CDR3 sequences. Material: blood. These receptors all stem from a human donor with ulcerative colitis or Crohn's disease, or a healthy co-twin of an affected twin (not recorded which). Both conserved end residues are part of each CDR3.

>TRBJ2-2|TRBV6-1|14
CASSEYRGTGELFF
>TRBJ1-6|TRBV7-9|11
CASSSSEGLHF
>TRBJ2-3|TRBV6-1|16
CASSEDSGGRTDTQYF
>TRBJ1-1|TRBV30|13
CAWSVMGAAEAFF
>TRBJ2-1|TRBV20-1|11
CSAIPRVEQFF
>TRBJ2-1|TRBV27|14
CASSLLAGSNEQFF
>TRBJ2-3|TRBV7-9|14
CASSLDGELDTQYF
>TRBJ2-7|TRBV24-1|13
CATSEPDRSEQYF
>TRBJ2-7|TRBV24-1|15
CATSGPIGGIYEQYF
>TRBJ2-7|TRBV4-2|16
CASSQSFGQGFPEQYF
>TRBJ2-7|TRBV9|14
CASSVGAGDYEQYF
>TRBJ1-2|TRBV30|12
CAWSVTWDGYTF
>TRBJ2-5|TRBV20-1|11
CSVQTRETQYF
>TRBJ1-2|TRBV7-2|14
CASSSGPQNYGYTF
>TRBJ2-2|TRBV4-3|13
CASSQDRVGELFF
>TRBJ2-1|TRBV10-3|14
CAISLVAGENEQFF
>TRBJ2-7|TRBV12-3/TRBV12-4|14
CASSLWDREGEQYF
>TRBJ1-1|TRBV12-3/TRBV12-4|13
CASSRQGLTEAFF
>TRBJ2-2|TRBV9|14
CASSVVGTTGELFF
>TRBJ2-1|TRBV28|15
CASSPARLAGNEQFF
>TRBJ1-3|TRBV27|14
CASRRDSRGNTIYF
>TRBJ2-7|TRBV20-1|13
CSAMSRATYEQYF
>TRBJ2-5|TRBV20-1|15
CSARPTGGRQETQYF
>TRBJ2-1|TRBV7-9|14
CASNSGGEDNEQFF
>TRBJ1-4|TRBV30|13
CAWSRDRGGKLFF
>TRBJ2-2|TRBV9|13
CASRLGADGELFF
>TRBJ2-1|TRBV6-2/TRBV6-3|16
CASSYLAGDTYNEQFF
>TRBJ1-2|TRBV6-2/TRBV6-3|16
CASSPAEDRLYRGYTF
>TRBJ2-3|TRBV7-3|14
CASSVGATTDTQYF
>TRBJ1-1|TRBV12-3/TRBV12-4|16
CASTTGDRVFNTEAFF
>TRBJ2-2|TRBV7-8|21
CASSIPRDTSPSYENTGELFF
>TRBJ2-7|TRBV20-1|16
CSASGTAPRRVYEQYF
>TRBJ2-1|TRBV4-3|17
CASSQLTQASSYNEQFF
>TRBJ2-7|TRBV7-9|13
CASSLDFSYEQYF
>TRBJ1-5|TRBV5-4|13
CASSTGQEQPQHF
>TRBJ1-4|TRBV27|15
CASSLSWQRGEKLFF
>TRBJ1-4|TRBV7-9|14
CASSLRGNEEKLFF
>TRBJ2-3|TRBV15|14
CATSRVLAPDTQYF
>TRBJ2-1|TRBV5-6|15
CASSLGLAGVNEQFF
>TRBJ1-6|TRBV4-1|15
CASSQSSGTNSPLHF
>TRBJ1-1|TRBV12-3/TRBV12-4|15
CASSSPTRRETEAFF
>TRBJ2-7|TRBV6-2/TRBV6-3|21
CASSSRHAGTGKETWSDEQYF
>TRBJ1-6|TRBV7-2|13
CASSLNRVSPLHF
>TRBJ2-7|TRBV5-1|14
CASSLEQRKYEQYF
>TRBJ2-1|TRBV11-3|13
CASTAPPGNEQFF
>TRBJ2-2|TRBV11-2|16
CASSDGQHYNTGELFF